The present T cell receptor (beta chain) was sequenced within a study of CXCR3-negative and CXCR3-positive naive CD8 T cells. UMI-labeled TRB cDNA libraries were prepared by 5' RACE. TCRdb processed the 5' RACE reads again and assigns one entry to each CDR3 protein, with no DNA. This table holds around 84,000 distinct CDR3 sequences. There are 13 residues in the CDR3. In regard to this clonotype: The antigen remains undetermined.

Study results and caveats: Naive cells, whether CXCR3-negative or CXCR3-positive, had similar TRBV-TRBJ usage, while memory cells differed. Both naive subsets showed comparably high diversity, and memory CD8+ cells showed much lower diversity. Fresh PBMCs were used in most assays, and CXCR3 expression partially decreased after cryopreservation. In CXCR3-positive naive cells, the TRB CDR3s were more hydrophobic than in CXCR3-negative naive cells.

The chain joins TRBV12-3 or TRBV12-4 to TRBJ1-1; the D gene TCRdb calls, TRBD1, cannot be checked with no DNA. Sequenced: naive CXCR3+ CD8+ T cells from blood. Specified subset: CD45RO-CCR7+CD27+CD95- naive CD8+ T cells expressing CXCR3 (TNR3+). This sequence originates from a human donor in good health. Some clones in this sample may be carry-over from other donors' samples. The CDR3 here is CASSFGQTTEAFF.